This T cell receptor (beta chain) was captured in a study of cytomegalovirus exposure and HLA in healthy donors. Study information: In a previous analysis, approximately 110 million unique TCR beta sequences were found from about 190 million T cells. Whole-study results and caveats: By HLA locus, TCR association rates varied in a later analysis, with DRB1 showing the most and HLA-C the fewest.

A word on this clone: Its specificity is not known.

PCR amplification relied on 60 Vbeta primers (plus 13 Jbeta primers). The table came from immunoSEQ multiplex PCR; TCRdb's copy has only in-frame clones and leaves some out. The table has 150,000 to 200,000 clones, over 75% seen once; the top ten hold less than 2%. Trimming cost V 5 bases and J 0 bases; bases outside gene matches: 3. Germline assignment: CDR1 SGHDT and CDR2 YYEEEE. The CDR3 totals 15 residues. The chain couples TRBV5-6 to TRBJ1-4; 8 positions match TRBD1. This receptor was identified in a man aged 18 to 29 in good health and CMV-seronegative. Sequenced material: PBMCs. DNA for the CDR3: TGTGCCAGCAGTACGGACAGGGCAACTAATGAAAAACTGTTTTTT. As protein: CASSTDRATNEKLFF.